The clone carrying this T cell receptor (beta chain) was seen more than once but under ten times. Its antigen is still unknown. TCRdb used MiXCR to reprocess the reads, holding one entry per CDR3 protein. In the table there are about 180,000 distinct CDR3 sequences, about an eighth of which are singletons. This record belongs to a study of T cell repertoires in cytomegalovirus infection. Overall study: Both a matching HLA type and CMV infection were indicated by public TCR beta signatures. Findings and limits, study-wide: Identification of carriers of CMV plus the relevant HLA was achieved through cumulative public TCR beta family frequency. Within the response measured ex vivo, HLA-C-restricted CMV-specific TCR beta clonotypes were dominant.

V gave up 4 bases and J gave up 5 bases; unmatched junction bases: 10. Germline loops: CDR1 MDHEN, CDR2 SYDVKM. The CDR3 sequence is 18 residues long. Sequencing input: PBMCs. This rearrangement joins TRBV28 to TRBJ2-3, with 15 bases fitting TRBD2. The clonotype was recovered from a human donor in good health (CMV status not recorded). Some clones in this sample may be carry-over from other donors' samples. For the CDR3, the DNA is TGTGCCAGCAGTTCGCCTGGACTAGCGGGAGGGCCCCAAGATACGCAGTATTTT. Protein product: CASSSPGLAGGPQDTQYF.